This T cell receptor (beta chain) was sequenced during a study of T cell changes during pregnancy in multiple sclerosis (dated by TCRdb to the late 2010s). As for the study more broadly: The study examined how the T cell repertoire changed over the course of pregnancy in women with multiple sclerosis.

Spanning cysteine to phenylalanine, the CDR3 consists of 10 amino acids. Just the 30-base CDR3 DNA is kept, in frame starting at base 1. The V end gives up 7 bases and the J end 9 bases, leaving 5 bases in the junction not matched to a gene. CDR1 and CDR2, looked up from the germline V gene, are SQVTM and ANQGSEA. The protocol used for the library was the immunoSEQ multiplex PCR assay. TCRdb took this table from immuneACCESS and kept in-frame rearrangements with V and J called. Such tables lack part of the clones; where checked against another copy, unresolved V genes explain under half of the gap, and the rest is unexplained. The sample table lists some 22,000 clones, under 90% of them with a count of one. Approximately 7.6% of the sample is taken by the ten largest. For this clone: It has no known antigen specificity. The input lacks base qualities; no much larger clone sits a single base away.

Recombination linked TRBV29-1 to TRBJ1-1; 7 bases in between match TRBD1. This TCR was sampled from a female donor with multiple sclerosis, enrolled in a pregnancy study. This specimen was CD8+ T cells from peripheral blood mononuclear cells, taken before pregnancy. In nucleotides, the sequence is TGCAGCGGAGGGGGCGGCCAAGCTTTCTTT. It is translated as CSGGGGQAFF.